This T cell receptor beta chain was recovered during a study of blood T cell repertoires in COVID-19. Sequenced by immunoSEQ multiplex PCR; TCRdb stores in-frame clones only, minus some. The sample lists tens of thousands of clones; about 80% were seen once. The CDR3 consists of 16 residues. J lost 5 bases, V lost 0 bases, and 4 bases had no gene match. The germline V gene encodes CDR1 KGHSH and CDR2 LQKENI. The V call is TRBV18, the J call TRBJ1-5; 10 nucleotides agree with TRBD1. This clonotype originated in a man aged 60-69 years with acute or convalescent COVID-19. The sequencing input was peripheral blood. CDR3 residues: CASSPPGTGVYQPQHF. The CDR3 DNA is TGTGCCAGCTCACCACCCGGGACAGGGGTGTATCAGCCCCAGCATTTT.